Shown below are 32 T cell receptor beta chains from a single sample sequenced in a study of T cells after yellow fever vaccination. TCRdb called the 5' RACE reads again in MiXCR, with one record for every CDR3 protein. Among 96,000 or so distinct CDR3 sequences listed, almost 9% were seen once. The sequenced sample was CD8+ T cells not binding an NS4B(214-222) dextramer, sorted from PBMCs, obtained about 2 weeks after the first yellow fever vaccination. All receptors come from a man aged 18 to 29 who received the YFV17D yellow fever vaccine.

This clonotype turned up a few times. J is TRBJ2-3 and V is TRBV9; D unresolved. From germline, CDR1 is SGDLS and CDR2 YYNGEE. Trimming left V 3 bases short and J 4 bases short, with 6 bases between. This CDR3 spans 12 amino acids. The CDR3 DNA follows: TGTGCCAGCAGCGAGGGTTCAGATACGCAGTATTTT. Encoded protein: CASSEGSDTQYF.

A few counts support this clonotype. V is TRBV19 and J is TRBJ1-1; no reliable D call. Trimming took off 6 bases at V and 1 base at J, with 9 bases between the two ends. Per germline, CDR1 LNHDA and CDR2 SQIVND (reference sequence). The CDR3 has 13 residues. This CDR3 is CASRLRANTEAFF. CDR3 in DNA: TGTGCCAGTAGACTAAGGGCGAACACTGAAGCTTTCTTT.

This clonotype was observed at least ten times. The chain couples TRBV7-6 to TRBJ1-6; D not resolved. Trimming pared 1 base from V and 6 bases from J, leaving 10 bases between. The CDR3 spans 15 residues. CDR1 is SGHVS and CDR2 is FNYEAQ in the germline V gene. As DNA, the CDR3 is TGTGCCAGCAGCTTAGAACCAGGCTCTAATTCACCCCTCCACTTT. Amino acids: CASSLEPGSNSPLHF.

The genes are TRBV6-5 and TRBJ1-1; D is undetermined. The V end was cut by 3 bases, the J end by 1 base, with 9 bases between. CDR1 is MNHEY and CDR2 is SVGAGI in the germline V gene. The CDR3 spans 14 residues. CDR3 amino acids: CASSYGDPNTEAFF. The CDR3 region has the DNA TGTGCCAGCAGTTATGGAGATCCGAACACTGAAGCTTTCTTT.

There are a few counts of this clonotype. The chain recombines TRBV6-1 with TRBJ1-5; D perhaps matches TRBD1 (5 bases). Germline values: CDR1 MNHNS, CDR2 SASEGT. V was pared by 6 bases and J by 5 bases, with 14 bases between. This CDR3 has 14 residues. CDR3 nucleotides: TGTGCCAGCAGGGTCCCAGACAGCTATCAGCCCCAGCATTTT. Protein: CASRVPDSYQPQHF.

V is TRBV7-9 and J is TRBJ2-1, with D hard to call. The CDR3 has 14 residues. The germline V gene encodes CDR1 SEHNR and CDR2 FQNEAQ (reference sequence). Trimming pared 5 bases from V and 0 bases from J, leaving 8 bases between. The CDR3 reads CASSPPASYNEQFF. The CDR3, as DNA: TGTGCCAGCAGCCCGCCGGCCTCCTACAATGAGCAGTTCTTC.

This chain joins TRBV11-2 and TRBJ2-7, with TRBD1 matching 8 bases. CDR1 and CDR2 (germline): SGHAT, FQNNGV. V lost 4 bases and J lost 5; bases outside the gene matches: 4. The CDR3 is 13 amino acids. The CDR3 here is CASSSGQGDEQYV. The CDR3 DNA sequence: TGTGCCAGCAGCTCTGGACAGGGTGACGAGCAGTACGTC.

CDR3 loop: CASSYSRYTEAFF. The CDR3 DNA follows: TGTGCCAGCAGTTACTCCAGGTACACTGAAGCTTTCTTT. V is TRBV6-2 or TRBV6-3 and J is TRBJ1-1; D unresolved. The CDR3 has 13 residues. Trimming took 0 bases from V and 3 from J, leaving 5 bases between them. The germline CDR1 and CDR2 sequences are MNHEY and SVGEGT.

This clonotype was counted only a few times. This rearrangement joins TRBV5-5 to TRBJ1-5; possibly TRBD1 for D (6 bases). With 4 bases removed from V and 0 bases from J, the gap between germline ends came to 11 bases. The V gene's germline CDR1 is SGHKS and CDR2 YYEKEE (reference sequence). The CDR3 contains 15 residues. Here the CDR3 DNA reads TGTGCCAGCAGCCGGACAGATTTTAGCAATCAGCCCCAGCATTTT. It translates to CASSRTDFSNQPQHF.

The chain employs TRBV5-4 and TRBJ1-4; 8 positions agree with TRBD1. V lost 3 bases, J lost 7 bases, and 20 bases stayed unmatched. The CDR3 is 19 amino acids. CDR1 is SGHNT, CDR2 YYREEE, per germline (reference sequence). The DNA for the CDR3 is TGTGCCAGCAGCTCACGGGCAGGGGGCGTATCAGGACGACCTGAAAAACTGTTTTTT. Translation gives CASSSRAGGVSGRPEKLFF.

V usage is TRBV7-9 and J usage is TRBJ2-4; D remains ambiguous. Trimming took 5 bases from V and 1 from J, leaving 15 bases between them. The CDR3 length is 16 residues. Germline V CDR1 and CDR2: SEHNR, FQNEAQ (reference sequence). The CDR3 nucleotides read TGTGCCAGCAGCCTTCCTCTCCGGTCGGCCAAAAACATTCAGTACTTC. This sequence encodes CASSLPLRSAKNIQYF.

The chain joins TRBV5-1 to TRBJ2-3; D uncertain. The ends were cut back, 5 bases at V and 2 bases at J, with 15 bases in the middle. The CDR3 extends over 15 amino acids. Germline CDR1 and CDR2: SGHRS and YFSETQ. Written as DNA, the CDR3 is TGCGCCAGCAGACCCCCGTCCACTGACACAGATACGCAGTATTTT. As protein: CASRPPSTDTDTQYF.

This chain uses TRBV7-2 with TRBJ1-1; the D gene is possibly TRBD1 (5 bases). V was trimmed by 5 bases and J by 1 base, leaving 11 bases between them. The CDR3 consists of 14 residues. Germline V gene data show CDR1 as SGHTA and CDR2 as FQGNSA. The CDR3 bases are TGTGCCAGCAGCCCGTCCCAGGGGAACACTGAAGCTTTCTTT. It specifies CASSPSQGNTEAFF.

This clonotype has ten or more counts. V gene TRBV5-1 combines with J gene TRBJ2-2; 9 bases are a match to TRBD1. The trim removed 4 bases at V and 7 bases at J, leaving 8 bases unmatched. CDR1 is SGHRS and CDR2 is YFSETQ in the germline V gene. The CDR3 consists of 15 residues. CDR3 region: CASSVGQGGIGELFF. The CDR3 bases are TGCGCCAGCAGCGTGGGACAGGGAGGGATCGGGGAGCTGTTTTTT.

The genes are TRBV19 and TRBJ2-7, with no clear D. Trimming cost V 0 bases and J 3 bases, with 6 bases left between them. Germline assignment: CDR1 LNHDA and CDR2 SQIVND (reference sequence). The CDR3 is made up of 13 amino acids. The CDR3 DNA reads TGTGCCAGTAGTATAGAACTAAACTACGAGCAGTACTTC. The encoded protein is CASSIELNYEQYF.

This clonotype was recorded a few times. The chain uses TRBV7-3 and TRBJ2-1; TRBD2 might be the D (7 bases). V gave up 3 bases and J gave up 10 bases, with 13 bases separating them. Per the germline V gene, CDR1 is SGHTA and CDR2 is FQGTGA. The length of the CDR3 is 13 residues. CDR3 bases: TGTGCCAGCAGCTTTGGGGGGGCGAGGGAGCAGTTCTTC. Translated, it gives CASSFGGAREQFF. The whole variable domain, remainder taken from reference TRBV7-3 and TRBJ2-1, is GAGVSQTPSNKVTEKGKYVELRCDPISGHTALYWYRQSLGQGPEFLIYFQGTGAADDSGLPNDRFFAVRPEGSVSTLKIQRTERGDSAVYLCASSFGGAREQFFGPGTRLTVL.

The chain couples TRBV12-3 or TRBV12-4 to TRBJ2-1; possible D gene TRBD2, 6 bases. Deletions cut 3 bases from V and 0 bases from J, with 12 bases between. The CDR3 is 16 amino acids. CDR3 amino acids: CASSLEGLSSYNEQFF. The DNA for the CDR3 is TGTGCCAGCAGTTTGGAGGGCCTGAGCTCCTACAATGAGCAGTTCTTC.

This rearrangement joins TRBV5-1 to TRBJ2-1; 11 nucleotides line up with TRBD2. The CDR3 is made up of 15 amino acids. The junction had 6 bases not matched to a gene; V was cut back by 3 bases and J by 7 bases. Germline-derived CDR1 and CDR2 are SGHRS and YFSETQ. CDR3 residues: CASSSGGLAVNEQFF. The CDR3 DNA follows: TGCGCCAGCAGCTCTGGGGGACTAGCGGTAAATGAGCAGTTCTTC.

The rearrangement uses TRBV6-1 and TRBJ1-4; the D gene is possibly TRBD1 (5 bases). Germline CDR1 MNHNS, CDR2 SASEGT. The CDR3 loop spans 14 amino acids. The V end lost 5 bases, the J end lost 4 bases, and 11 bases lay between the germline ends. The CDR3 region is CASSQGGINEKLFF. The CDR3 coding sequence is TGTGCCAGCAGTCAGGGAGGGATTAATGAAAAACTGTTTTTT.

The chain recombines TRBV7-9 with TRBJ2-1, with D hard to call. Germline V gene data show CDR1 as SEHNR and CDR2 as FQNEAQ (reference sequence). This CDR3 is built from 16 residues. V lost 5 bases and J lost 0, with 14 bases in between. The CDR3 loop reads CASSPSGRGSYNEQFF. The CDR3 DNA follows: TGTGCCAGCAGCCCATCCGGACGTGGCTCCTACAATGAGCAGTTCTTC.

This clonotype occurred many times. The chain employs TRBV4-3 and TRBJ2-7; 8 nucleotides align to TRBD2. The junction had 7 bases not matched to a gene; V was cut back by 0 bases and J by 3 bases. This CDR3 region has 16 residues. Germline lookup yields CDR1 LGHNA and CDR2 YSLEER. CDR3 in DNA: TGCGCCAGCAGCCAAGATCTCGTGGGGACTAGCTACGAGCAGTACTTC. It specifies CASSQDLVGTSYEQYF.

The chain uses TRBV5-1 and TRBJ1-2, with D possibly matching TRBD1 (5 bases). The ends were cut back, 4 bases at V and 4 bases at J, with 20 bases in the middle. CDR1 SGHRS and CDR2 YFSETQ come from the germline V gene. CDR3 length: 16 amino acids. The CDR3 spells CASSAVGRDQGYGYTF. Written as DNA, the CDR3 is TGCGCCAGCAGCGCTGTGGGCAGGGACCAAGGCTATGGCTACACCTTC.

This clonotype has a count of ten or more. The V gene is TRBV6-5, the J gene TRBJ2-1; a weak D match, TRBD1 (6 bases). The V gene lost 2 bases and the J gene lost 7 bases, with 12 bases spanning the gap. CDR3 length: 14 amino acids. CDR1 and CDR2 from the germline V gene are MNHEY and SVGAGI. In DNA form, the CDR3 reads TGTGCCAGCAGTTACCTGGGGGCCGCTAATGAGCAGTTCTTC. This translates into CASSYLGAANEQFF.

This chain connects TRBV5-1 to TRBJ1-2; TRBD1 matches at 9 bases. Trimming took 3 bases from V and 4 from J; bases not matched to a gene: 7. The CDR3 is made up of 15 amino acids. Per the germline V gene, CDR1 is SGHRS and CDR2 is YFSETQ. Here the CDR3 reads CASSSGTGTAYGYTF. CDR3 sequence (DNA): TGCGCCAGCAGCTCCGGGACAGGGACCGCCTATGGCTACACCTTC.

This sequence joins TRBV6-5 and TRBJ2-2; D unclear. V shed 6 bases and J shed 7 bases, with 6 bases lying between them. CDR1 and CDR2 (germline): MNHEY, SVGAGI. The CDR3 is made up of 11 amino acids. The chain's CDR3 is CASRGYGELFF. CDR3 nucleotides: TGTGCCAGCAGGGGGTACGGGGAGCTGTTTTTT.

This clonotype was counted between two and nine times. The chain joins TRBV7-9 to TRBJ2-7; D unresolved. V was clipped by 0 bases and J by 7 bases, with 4 bases between them. Germline lookup yields CDR1 SEHNR and CDR2 FQNEAQ (reference sequence). CDR3 length: 11 residues. The CDR3 coding sequence is TGTGCCAGCAGCTTAGCGTGGGAGCAGTACTTC. This gives the protein CASSLAWEQYF.

This clonotype turned up a few times. V gene TRBV4-1 combines with J gene TRBJ2-1, with D perhaps matching TRBD1 (5 bases). Germline loops: CDR1 MGHRA, CDR2 YSYEKL. The length of the CDR3 is 14 residues. V was clipped by 0 bases and J by 8 bases, with 11 bases between them. CDR3: CASSQELRVHEQFF. CDR3 in DNA: TGCGCCAGCAGCCAAGAGCTCAGGGTCCATGAGCAGTTCTTC.

J is TRBJ2-5 and V is TRBV7-9; tentatively, D is TRBD2 (6 bases). The CDR3 runs to 16 residues. Trimming pared 4 bases from V and 0 bases from J, leaving 15 bases between. Germline-derived CDR1 and CDR2 are SEHNR and FQNEAQ (reference sequence). The CDR3 bases are TGTGCCAGCAGCTCAACGGGGGTGTGGGACCAAGAGACCCAGTACTTC. Protein product: CASSSTGVWDQETQYF.

This sequence joins TRBV7-9 and TRBJ1-1; no firm D call. This CDR3 has 12 residues. Germline V lookup: CDR1 SEHNR, CDR2 FQNEAQ (reference sequence). V was shortened by 1 base and J by 6 bases, with 6 bases between the two germline ends. The CDR3 sequence: CASSLGSAEAFF. The CDR3 bases are TGTGCCAGCAGCTTAGGCAGCGCTGAAGCTTTCTTT. Combining the CDR3 with reference TRBV7-9 and TRBJ1-1 gives the whole variable domain DTGVSQNPRHKITKRGQNVTFRCDPISEHNRLYWYRQTLGQGPEFLTYFQNEAQLEKSRLLSDRFSAERPKGSFSTLEIQRTEQGDSAMYLCASSLGSAEAFFGQGTRLTVV.

The chain recombines TRBV24-1 with TRBJ2-1; the match to TRBD1 covers 8 bases. V dropped 0 bases and J dropped 8; count of bases not matched to a gene: 5. Germline CDR1 is KGHDR and CDR2 is SFDVKD. The CDR3 covers 15 residues. CDR3 in DNA: TGTGCCACCAGTGATTTGGGACAGGGTATCGATGAGCAGTTCTTC. This gives the protein CATSDLGQGIDEQFF.

The chain has TRBV3-1 and TRBJ1-1, with a possible D match to TRBD1 (5 bases). This CDR3 region has 16 residues. Germline V CDR1 and CDR2: LGHDT, YNNKEL (reference sequence). The V end was cut by 0 bases, the J end by 1 base, with 12 bases between. DNA for the CDR3: TGTGCCAGCAGCCAAGATGGGGCATTGGAGAACACTGAAGCTTTCTTT. Its translation is CASSQDGALENTEAFF.

The chain links TRBV4-1 to TRBJ2-2, with TRBD1 matching 7 bases. CDR1 and CDR2 from the germline V gene are MGHRA and YSYEKL. The CDR3 totals 16 residues. After removal of 0 bases from V and 3 bases from J, the junction contained 4 bases not matched to a gene. CDR3 residues: CASSQEGQGDTGELFF. CDR3 nucleotides: TGCGCCAGCAGCCAAGAGGGGCAGGGGGACACCGGGGAGCTGTTTTTT.